These T cell receptor beta chains were read from a single sample in a study of tumor-infiltrating lymphocytes in primary liver carcinoma. TCRdb reprocessed the multiplex PCR reads with MiXCR, giving one entry per CDR3 protein. This table holds some 120,000 distinct CDR3 sequences, around 60% found once. Sequenced material: liver tumor tissue from sampling region 3. The receptors here all came from a woman aged 55-70 years with primary liver carcinoma and hepatitis B virus infection. CDR3s include the opening cysteine and the closing phenylalanine or tryptophan. D genes are given only for firm matches. Some rows have no size entry. The others give once, few or many, or a class for an expanded clone.

j_call clone_size d_call v_call cdr3_aa cdr3_nt
TRBJ2-3 . . TRBV6-1 CASSEATWGTDTQYF TGTGCCAGTAGTGAAGCGACATGGGGCACAGATACGCAGTATTTT
TRBJ2-1 . TRBD2 TRBV24-1 CATSDLSGTGSYNEQFF TGTGCCACCAGTGATCTTAGCGGGACTGGCTCCTACAATGAGCAGTTCTTC
TRBJ2-3 . . TRBV28 CASSWSGSRDTRYF TGTGCCAGCAGTTGGAGTGGGAGTCGGGATACGCGGTATTTT
TRBJ2-2 . . TRBV6-6 CVSSQVKGEAVGELFF TGTGTCAGTAGCCAGGTCAAGGGCGAGGCGGTCGGGGAGCTGTTTTTT
TRBJ2-2 . TRBD2 TRBV11-2 CVSSFLAGLSTGELFF TGTGTCAGCAGCTTCCTAGCGGGATTGAGCACCGGGGAGCTTTTTTTT
TRBJ2-1 many TRBD2 TRBV5-5 CASSLSTSGYYEQFF TGTGCCAGCAGCTTGTCGACTAGCGGGTACTATGAGCAGTTCTTC
TRBJ2-2 . TRBD2 TRBV7-8 CANSWGRGLAGEKTGELFF TGTGCCAACAGCTGGGGGAGGGGACTAGCGGGAGAGAAGACCGGGGAGCTGTTTTTT
TRBJ1-6 few . TRBV28 CASSQHTGRSSPLHF TGTGCCAGCAGCCAACACACAGGGAGGTCGTCACCCCTCCACTTT
TRBJ2-6 . . TRBV7-2 CASSLVGSSSGANVLSF TGTGCCAGCAGCTTAGTAGGGAGTTCCTCTGGGGCCAACGTCCTGAGTTTC
TRBJ2-1 . TRBD2 TRBV6-6 CARCPTSGGYNEQFF TGTGCCAGATGTCCAACTAGCGGGGGCTACAATGAGCAGTTCTTC
TRBJ2-1 . . TRBV6-2/TRBV6-3 CASKTSVNLRDNEQFF TGTGCTAGCAAAACTTCGGTGAACCTCCGGGACAATGAGCAGTTCTTC
TRBJ2-1 many . TRBV5-1 CASSLRSHGSYNEQFF TGCGCCAGCAGCCTGCGGAGCCACGGCTCCTACAATGAGCAGTTCTTC